This T cell receptor beta chain comes out of a study of blood T cells in healthy people across ages. Germline V gene lookup returns CDR1 LNHNV and CDR2 YYDKDF (reference sequence). The V end was cut by 5 bases, the J end by 1 base, with 14 bases between. The CDR3 totals 15 residues. Next came a second PCR, run for roughly 6 to 11 cycles, which used a sample-barcoded 5' primer along with a J-beta primer mix. In TCRdb, the 5' RACE reads were re-called with MiXCR into one record per CDR3 protein. The repertoire consists of over 750,000 distinct CDR3 sequences, with around a quarter occurring once and the leading ten covering more than 7.5%. The same sample was also used in a study of T cells of mothers and their children. Per that paper: A few mothers and their six children, all healthy Caucasians, donated. The M1S primer of the second PCR added sample barcodes and 2-4 random nucleotides. Maternal samples each gave over 9.5 million TCR beta CDR3 reads, and child samples roughly 3 million each.

Specimen: blood. This chain joins TRBV15 and TRBJ1-1; the D is unclear. This clonotype originated in a boy younger than 18 in good health. CDR3 coding DNA: TGTGCCACCAGCGGAGCCCCGGGAGGGAACACTGAAGCTTTCTTT. Residues: CATSGAPGGNTEAFF.